Listed here are 17 T cell receptor beta chains from one sample, sequenced in a study of technical replicates of blood from a handful of donors. Libraries were prepared by immunoSEQ multiplex PCR; TCRdb keeps only in-frame clonotypes and omits some of them. This sample has roughly 50,000 clones, with about 95% found just once. The material sequenced was PBMCs. These receptors all stem from a human donor in good health. Some clones in this sample may be carry-over from other donors' samples.

The gene calls are TRBV1 and TRBJ2-3; TRBD1, as called in the table, went unchecked against the DNA. TRBV1 is classified as a pseudogene. The CDR3 has 15 amino acids. Here the CDR3 reads CTSSQDAPHTDTQYF. The CDR3, as DNA: TGCACCAGCAGCCAAGATGCCCCACACACAGATACGCAGTATTTT.

The chain recombines TRBV18 with TRBJ1-4; D uncertain. Germline-derived CDR1 and CDR2 are KGHSH and LQKENI. V shed 0 bases and J shed 7 bases, with 6 bases lying between them. The CDR3 sequence is 13 residues long. The CDR3 bases are TGTGCCAGCTCACCACCCGAGGGTGAAAAACTGTTTTTT. It encodes CASSPPEGEKLFF.

The chain employs TRBV15 and TRBJ1-6; 9 nucleotides agree with TRBD1. The CDR3 runs to 16 residues. Germline V lookup: CDR1 LNHNV, CDR2 YYDKDF (reference sequence). The trim removed 4 bases at V and 3 bases at J, leaving 4 bases unmatched. DNA of the CDR3: TGTGCCACCAGCACTGGACAGGGGAGCTATAATTCACCCCTCCACTTT. Its translation is CATSTGQGSYNSPLHF.

The genes are TRBV4-1 and TRBJ2-3; a possible D gene is TRBD2 (5 bases). The CDR3 extends over 15 amino acids. V lost 4 bases and J lost 0, with 11 bases in between. Germline V CDR1 and CDR2: MGHRA, YSYEKL. CDR3 amino acids: CASSRTGSSTDTQYF. DNA for the CDR3: TGCGCCAGCAGCCGCACGGGATCTAGCACAGATACGCAGTATTTT.

Note on this clone: The sample carries other DNA sequences with the same CDR3. The chain combines TRBV18 with TRBJ1-2; 8 nucleotides match TRBD1. Trimming at V came to 3 bases and at J to 4 bases, leaving 1 base not matched to a gene. CDR1 is KGHSH, CDR2 LQKENI, per germline. This CDR3 has 13 amino acids. This CDR3 is CASSPTGGYGYTF. The DNA for the CDR3 is TGTGCCAGCTCACCCACAGGGGGCTATGGCTACACCTTC.

This rearrangement joins TRBV5-4 to TRBJ2-3; D perhaps matches TRBD2 (5 bases). CDR3 length: 14 residues. Germline assignment: CDR1 SGHNT and CDR2 YYREEE (reference sequence). V lost 2 bases, J lost 1 base, and 8 bases lay in between. CDR3 sequence: CASSLEGGTDTQYF. The CDR3 region has the DNA TGTGCCAGCAGCTTAGAGGGAGGCACAGATACGCAGTATTTT.

This chain links TRBV5-8 with TRBJ1-5; TRBD1 is a possible D gene (5 bases). Germline CDR1 and CDR2: SGHTS and YDEGEE. The CDR3 totals 15 residues. V was trimmed by 6 bases and J by 3 bases, leaving 16 bases between them. This chain's CDR3 is CASTGRTRDNQPQHF. The CDR3 DNA follows: TGTGCCAGCACGGGTAGGACAAGGGACAATCAGCCCCAGCATTTT.

This chain uses TRBV7-9 with TRBJ1-1, with 10 bases that match TRBD1. This CDR3 has 14 residues. The germline V gene has CDR1 SEHNR and CDR2 FQNEAQ (reference sequence). The V gene end was trimmed by 4 bases and the J gene end by 5 bases; junction bases not matched to a gene: 4. The CDR3 protein is CASSSRQGATEAFF. Here the CDR3 DNA reads TGTGCCAGCAGCTCTAGACAGGGGGCTACTGAAGCTTTCTTT.

The chain employs TRBV5-1 and TRBJ2-5; 8 nucleotides line up with TRBD2. Germline V lookup: CDR1 SGHRS, CDR2 YFSETQ. This CDR3 region has 16 residues. V trimming: 4 bases; J trimming: 2 bases; junction bases outside the gene matches: 10. The CDR3 spells CASSPREGRGQETQYF. The CDR3, as DNA: TGCGCCAGCAGCCCCCGGGAGGGGCGCGGGCAAGAGACCCAGTACTTC.

The rearrangement uses TRBV4-3 and TRBJ1-2, with D uncertain. Germline V gives CDR1 LGHNA, CDR2 YSLEER. This CDR3 is 14 amino acids long. Trimming cost V 4 bases and J 7 bases, with 16 bases left between them. CDR3 sequence: CASSPSPSAAGYTF. The CDR3 coding sequence is TGCGCCAGCAGCCCCTCACCCAGTGCCGCTGGCTACACCTTC.

Written as DNA, the CDR3 is TGCGCCAGCAGCTTGGCCCCGGACAGTCTCTACGAGCAGTACTTC. This gives the protein CASSLAPDSLYEQYF. The chain has TRBV5-1 and TRBJ2-7, with a tentative D call TRBD1 (6 bases). CDR1 SGHRS and CDR2 YFSETQ come from the germline V gene. This CDR3 comprises 15 residues. Trimming took off 0 bases at V and 3 bases at J, with 13 bases between the two ends.

V is TRBV5-1 and J is TRBJ1-2; unclear D gene. V was pared by 0 bases and J by 9 bases, with 15 bases between. The CDR3 runs 14 residues. Germline V CDR1 and CDR2: SGHRS, YFSETQ. CDR3 residues: CASSLEAASGSYTF. In DNA, the CDR3 is TGCGCCAGCAGCTTGGAGGCAGCCTCGGGGAGCTACACCTTC.

This chain links TRBV7-8 with TRBJ2-7; TRBD2 aligns across 7 bases. Germline V lookup: CDR1 SGHVS, CDR2 FQNEAQ. This CDR3 contains 15 residues. V shed 0 bases, J shed 6 bases, and the junction held 8 bases outside the gene matches. CDR3 loop: CASSLAAGVSAEQYF. The CDR3 DNA sequence: TGTGCCAGCAGCTTAGCCGCGGGAGTGAGTGCCGAGCAGTACTTC.

This sequence joins TRBV5-4 and TRBJ2-5; 7 bases map to TRBD1. The germline V gene has CDR1 SGHNT and CDR2 YYREEE (reference sequence). The CDR3 covers 13 residues. V gave up 1 base and J gave up 5 bases; unmatched junction bases: 2. In nucleotides, the CDR3 is TGTGCCAGCAGCTTGAGAGGGGGCGAGACCCAGTACTTC. As protein: CASSLRGGETQYF. Full variable domain (missing parts from reference TRBV5-4 and TRBJ2-5): ETGVTQSPTHLIKTRGQQVTLRCSSQSGHNTVSWYQQALGQGPQFIFQYYREEENGRGNFPPRFSGLQFPNYSSELNVNALELDDSALYLCASSLRGGETQYFGPGTRLLVL.

Only a few counts were recorded for this clone. The rearrangement links TRBV7-2 to TRBJ1-6; 9 bases align to TRBD1. Per the germline V gene, CDR1 is SGHTA and CDR2 is FQGNSA. The CDR3 has 16 amino acids. J gave up 5 bases and V 5 bases, and 7 bases lay outside the gene matches. This chain's CDR3 is CASSRTQGANNSPLHF. In DNA, the CDR3 is TGTGCCAGCAGCCGGACACAGGGGGCCAATAATTCACCCCTCCACTTT.

The chain recombines TRBV25-1 with TRBJ1-1; 9 positions agree with TRBD1. The germline CDR1 and CDR2 sequences are MGHDK and SYGVNS. This CDR3 is built from 18 residues. V dropped 0 bases and J dropped 1; count of bases not matched to a gene: 9. The CDR3 DNA sequence: TGTGCCAGCAGTGAATATCGGGACAGGGAAAAAGCGAACACTGAAGCTTTCTTT. It specifies CASSEYRDREKANTEAFF.

This rearrangement joins TRBV27 to TRBJ2-3; D perhaps matches TRBD2 (5 bases). Germline V gene sequence: CDR1 MNHEY, CDR2 SMNVEV (reference sequence). The CDR3 spans 13 residues. The V end was cut by 4 bases, the J end by 4 bases, with 9 bases between. The CDR3 DNA reads TGTGCCAGCAGTTACGGGGTTTCAGATACGCAGTATTTT. Translated, it gives CASSYGVSDTQYF.